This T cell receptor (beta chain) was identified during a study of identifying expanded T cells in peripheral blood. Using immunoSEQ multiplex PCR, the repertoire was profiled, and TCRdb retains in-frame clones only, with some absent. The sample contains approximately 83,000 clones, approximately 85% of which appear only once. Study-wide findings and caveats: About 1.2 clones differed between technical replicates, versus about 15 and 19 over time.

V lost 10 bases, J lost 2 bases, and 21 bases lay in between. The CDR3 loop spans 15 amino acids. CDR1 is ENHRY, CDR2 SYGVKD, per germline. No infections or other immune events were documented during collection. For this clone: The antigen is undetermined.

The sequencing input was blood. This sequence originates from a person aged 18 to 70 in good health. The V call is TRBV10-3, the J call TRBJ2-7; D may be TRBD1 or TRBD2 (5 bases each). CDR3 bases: TGTGCCACAAGTTCGGTATGGGGGTCGACCTACGAGCAGTACTTC. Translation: CATSSVWGSTYEQYF.